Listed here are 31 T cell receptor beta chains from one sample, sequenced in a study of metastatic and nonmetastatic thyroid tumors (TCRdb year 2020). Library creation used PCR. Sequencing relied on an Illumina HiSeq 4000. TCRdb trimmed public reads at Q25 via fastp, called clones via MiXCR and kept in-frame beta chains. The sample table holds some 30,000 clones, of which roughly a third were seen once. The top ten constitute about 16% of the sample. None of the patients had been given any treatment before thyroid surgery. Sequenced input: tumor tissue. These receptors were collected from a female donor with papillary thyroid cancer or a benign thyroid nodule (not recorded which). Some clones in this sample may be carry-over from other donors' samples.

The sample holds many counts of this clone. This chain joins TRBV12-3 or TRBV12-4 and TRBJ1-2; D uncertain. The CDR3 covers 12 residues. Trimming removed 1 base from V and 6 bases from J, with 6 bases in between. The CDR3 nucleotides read TGTGCCAGCAGTTTAGGCCTAGATGGCTACACCTTC. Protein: CASSLGLDGYTF.

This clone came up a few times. CDR3 nucleotides: TGTGCCTGGACGGGGCAGGGGGTAAGGGGCTACACCTTC. Its protein product is CAWTGQGVRGYTF. The V call is TRBV30, the J call TRBJ1-2; 7 nucleotides align to TRBD1. J gave up 8 bases and V 4 bases, and 10 bases lay outside the gene matches. This CDR3 contains 13 residues. CDR1 and CDR2 from the germline V gene are GTSNPN and SVGIG (reference sequence). The full variable domain, in which reference TRBV30 and TRBJ1-2 provide the parts outside the CDR3, is SQTIHQWPATLVQPVGSPLSLECTVEGTSNPNLYWYRQAAGRGLQLLFYSVGIGQISSEVPQNLSASRPQDRQFILSSKKLLLSDSGFYLCAWTGQGVRGYTFGSGTRLTVV.

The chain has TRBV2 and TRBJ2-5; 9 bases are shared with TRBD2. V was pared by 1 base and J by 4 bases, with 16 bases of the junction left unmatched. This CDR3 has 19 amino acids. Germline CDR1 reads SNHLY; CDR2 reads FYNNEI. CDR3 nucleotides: TGTGCCAGCAGTGAAGACTATGGCGGGAGGGCCGGGTATCGAGAGACCCAGTACTTC. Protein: CASSEDYGGRAGYRETQYF.

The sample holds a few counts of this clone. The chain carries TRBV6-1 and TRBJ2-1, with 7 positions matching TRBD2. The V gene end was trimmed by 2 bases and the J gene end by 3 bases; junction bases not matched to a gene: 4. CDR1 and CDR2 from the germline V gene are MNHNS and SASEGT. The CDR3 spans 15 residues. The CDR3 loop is CASSEYTGGYNEQFF. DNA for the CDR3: TGTGCCAGCAGTGAATATACGGGAGGCTACAATGAGCAGTTCTTC.

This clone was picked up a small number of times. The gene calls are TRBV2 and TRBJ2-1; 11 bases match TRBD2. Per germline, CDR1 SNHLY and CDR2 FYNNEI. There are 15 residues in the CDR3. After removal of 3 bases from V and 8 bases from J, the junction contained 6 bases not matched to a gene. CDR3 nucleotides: TGTGCCAGCAGTGAGTCGGGACTAGCGGTCTATGAGCAGTTCTTC. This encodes CASSESGLAVYEQFF.

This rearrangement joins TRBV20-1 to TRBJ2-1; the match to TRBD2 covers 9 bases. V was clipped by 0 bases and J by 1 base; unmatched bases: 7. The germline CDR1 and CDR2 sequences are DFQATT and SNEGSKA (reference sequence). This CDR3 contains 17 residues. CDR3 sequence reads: CSARDAFSGSSYNEQFF. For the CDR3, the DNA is TGCAGTGCTAGAGATGCCTTTAGCGGGAGTTCCTACAATGAGCAGTTCTTC.

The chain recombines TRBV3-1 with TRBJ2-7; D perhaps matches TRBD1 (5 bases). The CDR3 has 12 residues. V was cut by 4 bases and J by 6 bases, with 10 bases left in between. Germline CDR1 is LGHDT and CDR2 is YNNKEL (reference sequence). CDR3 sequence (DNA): TGTGCCAGCAGCCCTAAGGGGTTCGAGCAGTACTTC. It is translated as CASSPKGFEQYF.

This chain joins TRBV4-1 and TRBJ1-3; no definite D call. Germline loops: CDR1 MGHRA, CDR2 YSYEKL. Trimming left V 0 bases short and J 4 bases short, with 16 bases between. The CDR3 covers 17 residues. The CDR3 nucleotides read TGCGCCAGCAGCCAAGATGTTAGAGGGATCTTCGGAAACACCATATATTTT. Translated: CASSQDVRGIFGNTIYF.

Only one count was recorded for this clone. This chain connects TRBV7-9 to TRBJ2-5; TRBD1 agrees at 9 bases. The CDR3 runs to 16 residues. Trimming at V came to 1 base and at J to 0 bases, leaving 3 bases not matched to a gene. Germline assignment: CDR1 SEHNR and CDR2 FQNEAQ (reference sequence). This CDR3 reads CASSLVWDRDQETQYF. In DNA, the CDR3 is TGTGCCAGCAGCTTAGTTTGGGACAGGGACCAAGAGACCCAGTACTTC.

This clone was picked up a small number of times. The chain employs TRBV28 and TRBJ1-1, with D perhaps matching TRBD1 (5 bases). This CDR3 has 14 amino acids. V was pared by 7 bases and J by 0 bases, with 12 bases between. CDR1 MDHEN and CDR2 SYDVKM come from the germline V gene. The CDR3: CASTPGDLNTEAFF. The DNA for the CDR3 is TGTGCCAGCACCCCGGGGGATCTGAACACTGAAGCTTTCTTT.

CDR3 nucleotide sequence: TGTGCCAGCAGTGAAGCACTTAGCACAGATACGCAGTATTTT. Amino acids: CASSEALSTDTQYF. V and J are TRBV6-1 and TRBJ2-3; D gene uncertain. V was cut by 0 bases and J by 0 bases, with 4 bases left in between. CDR1 is MNHNS, CDR2 SASEGT, per germline. CDR3 length: 14 amino acids.

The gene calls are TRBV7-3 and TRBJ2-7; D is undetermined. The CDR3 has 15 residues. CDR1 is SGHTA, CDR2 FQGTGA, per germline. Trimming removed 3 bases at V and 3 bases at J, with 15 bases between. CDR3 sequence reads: CASSLAGGSGYEQYF. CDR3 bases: TGTGCCAGCAGCTTGGCCGGTGGGTCTGGCTACGAGCAGTACTTC.

The CDR3 region is CASSRGRDGEQFF. The CDR3 nucleotides are TGCGCCAGCAGCCGAGGACGGGATGGGGAGCAGTTCTTC. The chain employs TRBV5-1 and TRBJ2-1; D might be TRBD2 (5 bases). The CDR3 loop spans 13 amino acids. The germline CDR1 and CDR2 sequences are SGHRS and YFSETQ. Trimming took off 4 bases at V and 10 bases at J, with 15 bases between the two ends.

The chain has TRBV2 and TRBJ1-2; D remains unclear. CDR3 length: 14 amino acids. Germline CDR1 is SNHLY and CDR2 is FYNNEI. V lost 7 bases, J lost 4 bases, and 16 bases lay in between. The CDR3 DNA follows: TGTGCCAGCACCTCAGGCGGCGAATTCTATGGCTACACCTTC. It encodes CASTSGGEFYGYTF. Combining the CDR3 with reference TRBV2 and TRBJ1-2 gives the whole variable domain EPEVTQTPSHQVTQMGQEVILRCVPISNHLYFYWYRQILGQKVEFLVSFYNNEISEKSEIFDDQFSVERPDGSNFTLKIRSTKLEDSAMYFCASTSGGEFYGYTFGSGTRLTVV.

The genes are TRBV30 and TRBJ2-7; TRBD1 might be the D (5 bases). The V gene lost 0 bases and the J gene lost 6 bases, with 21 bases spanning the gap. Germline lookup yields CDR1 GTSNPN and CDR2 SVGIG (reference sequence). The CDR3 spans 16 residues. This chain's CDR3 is CAWSVLRARRMREQYF. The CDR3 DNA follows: TGTGCCTGGAGTGTACTCAGGGCGAGGAGAATGCGCGAGCAGTACTTC.

The CDR3 is CASSPLGTSGSYEQYF. DNA of the CDR3: TGTGCCAGCAGTCCTCTCGGGACTAGCGGTTCCTACGAGCAGTACTTC. The chain uses TRBV6-1 and TRBJ2-7; 11 nucleotides align to TRBD2. Germline V gene lookup returns CDR1 MNHNS and CDR2 SASEGT. Trimming took 5 bases from V and 1 from J; bases not matched to a gene: 7. The CDR3 is 16 amino acids.

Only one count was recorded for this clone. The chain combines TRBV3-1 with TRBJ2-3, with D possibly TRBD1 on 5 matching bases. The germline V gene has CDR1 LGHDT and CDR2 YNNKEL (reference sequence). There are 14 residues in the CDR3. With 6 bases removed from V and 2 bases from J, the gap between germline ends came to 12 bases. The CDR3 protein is CASSDRGYTDTQYF. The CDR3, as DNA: TGTGCCAGCAGTGACAGAGGATACACAGATACGCAGTATTTT.

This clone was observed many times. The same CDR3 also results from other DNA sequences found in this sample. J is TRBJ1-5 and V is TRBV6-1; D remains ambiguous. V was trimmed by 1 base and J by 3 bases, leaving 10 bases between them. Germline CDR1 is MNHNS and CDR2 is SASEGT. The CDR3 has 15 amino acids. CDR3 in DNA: TGTGCCAGCAGTGAAGGTGGAACAGTCAATCAGCCCCAGCATTTT. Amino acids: CASSEGGTVNQPQHF.

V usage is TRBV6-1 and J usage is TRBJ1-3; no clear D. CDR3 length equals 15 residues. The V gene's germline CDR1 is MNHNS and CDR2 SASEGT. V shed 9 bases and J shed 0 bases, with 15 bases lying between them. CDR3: CARAFRGHSGNTIYF. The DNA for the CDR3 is TGTGCCAGAGCCTTCCGGGGTCACTCTGGAAACACCATATATTTT.

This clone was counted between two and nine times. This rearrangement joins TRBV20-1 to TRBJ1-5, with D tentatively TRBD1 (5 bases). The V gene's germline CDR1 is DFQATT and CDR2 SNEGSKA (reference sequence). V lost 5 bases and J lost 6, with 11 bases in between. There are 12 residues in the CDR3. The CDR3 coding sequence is TGCAGTGCTCGGACTGGGGGTCAGCCCCAGCATTTT. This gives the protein CSARTGGQPQHF.

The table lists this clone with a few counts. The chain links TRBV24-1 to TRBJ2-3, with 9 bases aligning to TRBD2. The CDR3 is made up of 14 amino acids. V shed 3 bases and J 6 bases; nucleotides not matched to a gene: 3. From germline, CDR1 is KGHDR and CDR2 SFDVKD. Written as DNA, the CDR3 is TGTGCCACCAGTGATCGCGGGGGGGTTGATACGCAGTATTTT. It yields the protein CATSDRGGVDTQYF.

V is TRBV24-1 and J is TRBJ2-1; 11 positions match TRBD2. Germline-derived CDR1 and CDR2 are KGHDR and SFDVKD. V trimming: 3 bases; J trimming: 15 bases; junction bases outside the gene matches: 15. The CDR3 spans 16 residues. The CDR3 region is CATSDLGTSGEVVRFF. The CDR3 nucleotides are TGTGCCACCAGTGATCTCGGGACTAGCGGCGAGGTGGTGCGGTTCTTC.

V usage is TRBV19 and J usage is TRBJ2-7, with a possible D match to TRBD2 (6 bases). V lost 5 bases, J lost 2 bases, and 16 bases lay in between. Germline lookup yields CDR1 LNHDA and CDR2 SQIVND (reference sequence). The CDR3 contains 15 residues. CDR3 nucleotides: TGTGCCAGTAGTGCCAGGGCCGGACTACCCTACGAGCAGTACTTC. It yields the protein CASSARAGLPYEQYF.

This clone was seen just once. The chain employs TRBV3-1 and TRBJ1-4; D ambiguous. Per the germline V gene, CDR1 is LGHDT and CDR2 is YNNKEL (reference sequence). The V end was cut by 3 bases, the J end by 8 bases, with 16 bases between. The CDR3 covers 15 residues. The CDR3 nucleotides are TGTGCCAGCAGCCAGGGAGTAGAGGGCTCCGAAAAACTGTTTTTT. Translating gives CASSQGVEGSEKLFF.

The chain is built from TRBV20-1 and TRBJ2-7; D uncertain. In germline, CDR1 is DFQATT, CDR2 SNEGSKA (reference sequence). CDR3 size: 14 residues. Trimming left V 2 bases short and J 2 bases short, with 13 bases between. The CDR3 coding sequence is TGCAGTGCTAGATACGGGCATTCGGCCTACGAGCAGTACTTC. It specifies CSARYGHSAYEQYF.

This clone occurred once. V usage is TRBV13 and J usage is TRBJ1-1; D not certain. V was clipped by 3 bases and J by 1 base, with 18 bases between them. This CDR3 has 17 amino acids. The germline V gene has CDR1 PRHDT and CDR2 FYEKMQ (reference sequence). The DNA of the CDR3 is TGTGCCAGCAGCTTCCTTGGTGTTGAAAGAGGGAACACTGAAGCTTTCTTT. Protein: CASSFLGVERGNTEAFF.

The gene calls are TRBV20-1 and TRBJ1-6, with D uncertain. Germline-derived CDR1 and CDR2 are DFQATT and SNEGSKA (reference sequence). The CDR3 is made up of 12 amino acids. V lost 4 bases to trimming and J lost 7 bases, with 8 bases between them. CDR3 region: CSANSGNSPLHF. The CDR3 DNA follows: TGCAGTGCTAATAGCGGGAATTCACCCCTCCACTTT.

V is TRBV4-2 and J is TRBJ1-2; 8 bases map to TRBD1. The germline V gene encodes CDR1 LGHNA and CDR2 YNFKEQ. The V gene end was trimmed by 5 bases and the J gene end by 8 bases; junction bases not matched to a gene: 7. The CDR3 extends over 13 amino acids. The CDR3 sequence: CASSSPGGRGYTF. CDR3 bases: TGTGCCAGCAGCTCCCCAGGGGGCAGGGGCTACACCTTC.

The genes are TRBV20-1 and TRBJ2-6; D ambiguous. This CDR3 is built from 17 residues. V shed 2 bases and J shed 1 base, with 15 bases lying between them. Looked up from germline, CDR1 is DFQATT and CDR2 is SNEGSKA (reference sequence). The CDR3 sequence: CSARMSLEWSGANVLTF. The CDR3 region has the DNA TGCAGTGCTAGAATGTCCTTAGAATGGTCTGGGGCCAACGTCCTGACTTTC.

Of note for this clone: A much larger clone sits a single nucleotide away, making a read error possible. CDR3 loop: CASSPRTGSDTGELFF. The DNA for the CDR3 is TGTGCCAGCAGCCCAAGGACAGGGTCGGACACCGGGGAGCTGTTTTTT. The chain combines TRBV6-1 with TRBJ2-2; 8 bases are a match to TRBD1. This CDR3 comprises 16 residues. CDR1 and CDR2 (germline): MNHNS, SASEGT. The V and J ends lost 6 bases and 3 bases, in that order; junction bases with no gene match: 9.

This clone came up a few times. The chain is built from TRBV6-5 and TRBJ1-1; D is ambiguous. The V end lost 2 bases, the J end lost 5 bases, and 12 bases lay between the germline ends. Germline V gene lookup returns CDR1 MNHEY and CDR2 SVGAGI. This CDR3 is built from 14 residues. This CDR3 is CASSYEVGRTEAFF. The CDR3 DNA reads TGTGCCAGCAGTTACGAAGTCGGGAGAACTGAAGCTTTCTTT.